This TCR beta chain was obtained from a study of blood T cell repertoires in COVID-19. Study summary: From the United States, Italy and Spain came samples of acute and convalescent COVID-19.

Assay used: immunoSEQ multiplex PCR; TCRdb lists only in-frame clones, some missing. Among about 220,000 clones listed, over 75% were seen once. The study drew participants aged about 18 to 89 years from roughly 25 US areas. In assigning cohorts, the study relied on participant-reported clinical history. In its sample, this clone was seen a few times. This clonotype was obtained from a woman aged 55 to 70 who had recovered from COVID-19. The sequencing input was PBMCs or T cells enriched from blood (not recorded which).

CDR3 nucleotide sequence: TGTGCCAGCGGGGGGTCCCCGGGACTAGCGGGGGCAGATACGCAGTATTTT. This translates into CASGGSPGLAGADTQYF. The rearrangement links TRBV2 to TRBJ2-3; 14 nucleotides match TRBD2. V lost 8 bases, J lost 4 bases, and 11 bases stayed unmatched. There are 17 residues in the CDR3. Germline assignment: CDR1 SNHLY and CDR2 FYNNEI.